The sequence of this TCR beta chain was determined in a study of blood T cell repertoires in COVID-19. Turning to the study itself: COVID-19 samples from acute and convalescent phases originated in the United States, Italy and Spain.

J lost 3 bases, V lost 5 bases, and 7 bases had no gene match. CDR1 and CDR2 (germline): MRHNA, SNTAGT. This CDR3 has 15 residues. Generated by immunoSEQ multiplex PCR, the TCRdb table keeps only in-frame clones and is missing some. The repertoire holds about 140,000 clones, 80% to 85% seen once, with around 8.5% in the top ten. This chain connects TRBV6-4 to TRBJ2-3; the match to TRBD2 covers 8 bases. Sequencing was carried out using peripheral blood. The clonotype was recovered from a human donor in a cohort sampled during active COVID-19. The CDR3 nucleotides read TGTGCCAGCAGTAGGAGCGGGAGTAATACAGATACGCAGTATTTT. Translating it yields CASSRSGSNTDTQYF.